This T cell receptor (beta chain) was identified during a study of blood T cell repertoires in COVID-19. Study-wide background: The United States, Italy and Spain were the sources of the acute and convalescent COVID-19 samples.

Some clones are missing from TCRdb's copy, which holds only in-frame ones; the method was immunoSEQ multiplex PCR. This repertoire shows under 250,000 clones, roughly 89% found once; its top ten account for under 7.5%. V was trimmed by 3 bases and J by 3 bases, leaving 22 bases between them. The V gene's germline CDR1 is SGHRS and CDR2 YFSETQ. The CDR3 runs to 18 residues. The rearrangement joins TRBV5-1 to TRBJ2-1; D is possibly TRBD1 (6 bases). The sample taken for sequencing was peripheral blood. The clonotype comes from a man in his sixties who had recovered from COVID-19. The CDR3 coding sequence is TGCGCCAGCAGCTCAAGGCCTTTGGGACACGAAGTCTACAATGAGCAGTTCTTC. Protein sequence: CASSSRPLGHEVYNEQFF.